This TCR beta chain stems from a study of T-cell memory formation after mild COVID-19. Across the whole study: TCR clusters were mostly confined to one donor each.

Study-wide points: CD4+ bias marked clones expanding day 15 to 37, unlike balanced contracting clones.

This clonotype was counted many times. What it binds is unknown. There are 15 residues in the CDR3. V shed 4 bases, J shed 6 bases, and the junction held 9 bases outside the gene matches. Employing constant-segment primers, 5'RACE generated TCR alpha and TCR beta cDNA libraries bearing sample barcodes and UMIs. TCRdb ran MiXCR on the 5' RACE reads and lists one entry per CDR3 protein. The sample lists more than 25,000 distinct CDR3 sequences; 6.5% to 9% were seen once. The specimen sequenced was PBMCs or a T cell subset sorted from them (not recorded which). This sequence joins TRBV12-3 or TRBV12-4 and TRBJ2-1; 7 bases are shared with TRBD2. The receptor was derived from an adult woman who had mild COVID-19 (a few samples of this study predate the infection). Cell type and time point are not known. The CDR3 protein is CASSSSGRAPNEQFF. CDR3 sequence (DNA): TGTGCCAGCAGTTCCAGTGGGAGGGCCCCCAATGAGCAGTTCTTC.